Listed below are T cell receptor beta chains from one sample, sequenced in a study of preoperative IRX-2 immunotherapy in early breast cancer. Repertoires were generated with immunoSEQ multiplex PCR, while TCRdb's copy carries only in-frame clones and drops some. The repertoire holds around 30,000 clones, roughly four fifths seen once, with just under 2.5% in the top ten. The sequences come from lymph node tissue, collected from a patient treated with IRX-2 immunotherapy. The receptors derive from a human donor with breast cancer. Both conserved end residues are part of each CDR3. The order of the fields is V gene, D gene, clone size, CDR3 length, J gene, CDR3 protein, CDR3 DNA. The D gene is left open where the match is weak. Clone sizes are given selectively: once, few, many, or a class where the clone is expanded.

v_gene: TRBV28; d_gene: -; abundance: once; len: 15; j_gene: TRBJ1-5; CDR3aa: CASNLASGGKGSQHF; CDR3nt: TGTGCCAGCAACCTCGCCAGCGGGGGAAAAGGGTCCCAGCATTTT
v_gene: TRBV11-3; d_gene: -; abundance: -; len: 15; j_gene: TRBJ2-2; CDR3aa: CASSLAGQPTGELFF; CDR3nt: TGTGCCAGCAGCTTGGCTGGACAGCCTACCGGGGAGCTGTTTTTT
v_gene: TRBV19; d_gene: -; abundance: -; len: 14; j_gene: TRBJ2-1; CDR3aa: CASSPSDLRGEQFF; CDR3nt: TGTGCCAGTAGTCCCTCCGACCTCAGGGGTGAGCAGTTCTTC
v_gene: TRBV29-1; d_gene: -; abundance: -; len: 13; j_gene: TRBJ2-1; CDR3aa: CSVVWEYYNEQFF; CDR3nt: TGCAGCGTTGTCTGGGAATACTACAATGAGCAGTTCTTC
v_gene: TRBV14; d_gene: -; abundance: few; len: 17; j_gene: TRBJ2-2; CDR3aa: CASSPSQRRADTGELFF; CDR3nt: TGTGCCAGCAGCCCCAGCCAGAGGCGGGCCGACACCGGGGAGCTGTTTTTT
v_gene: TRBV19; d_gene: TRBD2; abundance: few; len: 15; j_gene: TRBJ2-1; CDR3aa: CASSLLAGVGNEQFF; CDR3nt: TGTGCCAGTAGCCTCCTAGCGGGAGTAGGTAATGAGCAGTTCTTC
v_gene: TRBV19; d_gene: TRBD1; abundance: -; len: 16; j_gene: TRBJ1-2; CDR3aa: CASSKTGGTPLYGYTF; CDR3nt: TGTGCCAGTAGTAAAACAGGGGGAACGCCTCTCTATGGCTACACCTTC
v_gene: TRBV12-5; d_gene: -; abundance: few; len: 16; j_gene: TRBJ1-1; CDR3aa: CASGFATGARSTEAFF; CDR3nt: TGTGCTAGTGGGTTTGCAACGGGGGCGCGAAGCACTGAAGCTTTCTTT
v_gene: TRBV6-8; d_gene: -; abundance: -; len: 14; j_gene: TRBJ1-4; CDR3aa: CATRFRGQTGKLFF; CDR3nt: TGTGCCACCCGGTTTCGGGGCCAGACTGGAAAACTGTTTTTT
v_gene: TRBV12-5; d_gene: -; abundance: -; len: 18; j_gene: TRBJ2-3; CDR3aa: CASGLVSLGGESTDTQYF; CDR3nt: TGTGCTAGTGGTTTGGTATCTTTGGGCGGGGAGAGCACAGATACGCAGTATTTT
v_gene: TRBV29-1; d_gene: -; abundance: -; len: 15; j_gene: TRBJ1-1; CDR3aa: CSVEDESGSNTEAFF; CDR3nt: TGCAGCGTTGAAGATGAGAGCGGCAGCAACACTGAAGCTTTCTTT
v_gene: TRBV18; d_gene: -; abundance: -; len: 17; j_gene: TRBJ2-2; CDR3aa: CASSPPQGQGHTGELFF; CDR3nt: TGTGCCAGCTCACCACCCCAAGGGCAGGGTCACACCGGGGAGCTGTTTTTT
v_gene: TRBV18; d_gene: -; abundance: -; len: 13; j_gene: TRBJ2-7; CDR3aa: CASSPPSGYEQYF; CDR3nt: TGTGCCAGCTCACCACCCTCCGGGTACGAGCAGTACTTC
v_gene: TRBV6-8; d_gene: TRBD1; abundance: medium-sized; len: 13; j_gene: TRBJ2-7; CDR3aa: CASSRQGHDEQYF; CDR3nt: TGTGCCAGCAGTAGACAGGGGCACGACGAGCAGTACTTC
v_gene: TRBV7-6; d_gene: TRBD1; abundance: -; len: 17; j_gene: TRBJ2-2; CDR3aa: CASSTRGRGSRTGELFF; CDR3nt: TGTGCCAGCAGCACGAGGGGCAGGGGGTCGCGCACCGGGGAGCTGTTTTTT
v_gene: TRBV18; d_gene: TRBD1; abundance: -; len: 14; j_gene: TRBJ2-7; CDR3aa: CASSGPGQGGEQYF; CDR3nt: TGTGCCAGCTCAGGGCCGGGACAGGGCGGCGAGCAGTACTTC
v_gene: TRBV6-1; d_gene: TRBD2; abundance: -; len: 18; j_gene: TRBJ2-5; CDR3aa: CASSEDWLAGVTQETQYF; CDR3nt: TGTGCCAGCAGTGAAGACTGGCTAGCGGGGGTTACCCAAGAGACCCAGTACTTC
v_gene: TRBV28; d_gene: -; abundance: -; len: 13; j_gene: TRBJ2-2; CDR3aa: CASRPPNTGELFF; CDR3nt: TGTGCCAGCAGGCCCCCGAACACCGGGGAGCTGTTTTTT
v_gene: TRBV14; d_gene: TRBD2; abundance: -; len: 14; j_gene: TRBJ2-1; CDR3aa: CASSLLAGYNEQFF; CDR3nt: TGTGCCAGCAGCCTGCTAGCGGGGTACAATGAGCAGTTCTTC
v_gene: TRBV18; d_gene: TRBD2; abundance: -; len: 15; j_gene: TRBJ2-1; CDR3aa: CASSPVAGTVLEQFF; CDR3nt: TGTGCCAGCTCTCCAGTAGCGGGGACGGTACTTGAGCAGTTCTTC
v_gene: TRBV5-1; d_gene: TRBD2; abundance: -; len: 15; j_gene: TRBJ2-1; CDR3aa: CASSPGLAGYNEQFF; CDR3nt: TGCGCCAGCAGCCCGGGACTAGCGGGCTACAATGAGCAGTTCTTC
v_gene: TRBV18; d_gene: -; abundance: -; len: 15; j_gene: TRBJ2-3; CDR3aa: CASSSQGPLTDTQYF; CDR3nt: TGTGCCAGCTCATCCCAGGGCCCTCTCACAGATACGCAGTATTTT
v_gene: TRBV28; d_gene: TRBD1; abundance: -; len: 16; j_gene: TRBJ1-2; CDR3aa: CASLSPPGTETYGYTF; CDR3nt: TGTGCCAGCCTAAGCCCCCCGGGGACAGAAACTTATGGCTACACCTTC
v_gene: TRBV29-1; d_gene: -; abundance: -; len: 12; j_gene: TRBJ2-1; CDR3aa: CSVEGDLHEQFF; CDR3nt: TGCAGCGTTGAGGGGGATCTGCATGAGCAGTTCTTC
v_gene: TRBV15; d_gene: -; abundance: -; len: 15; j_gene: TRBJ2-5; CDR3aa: CATGTGAGILETQYF; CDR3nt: TGTGCCACCGGGACCGGAGCAGGGATCCTCGAGACCCAGTACTTC
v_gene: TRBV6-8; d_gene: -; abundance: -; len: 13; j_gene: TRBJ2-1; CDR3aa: CASSWWAGNEQFF; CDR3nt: TGTGCCAGCAGTTGGTGGGCGGGCAATGAGCAGTTCTTC
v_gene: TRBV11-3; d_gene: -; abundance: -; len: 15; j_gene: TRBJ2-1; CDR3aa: CASRFPGDIYNEQFF; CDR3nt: TGTGCCAGCAGGTTTCCGGGGGATATATACAATGAGCAGTTCTTC
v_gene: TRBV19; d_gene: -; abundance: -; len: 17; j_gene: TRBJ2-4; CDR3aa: CASSPLPSDRFRNIQYF; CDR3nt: TGTGCCAGTAGTCCACTACCTTCCGACAGGTTTAGGAACATTCAGTACTTC
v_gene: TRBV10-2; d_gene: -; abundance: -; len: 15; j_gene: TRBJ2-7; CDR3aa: CARLCATSRWDEQYF; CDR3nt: TGCGCCAGGTTATGTGCCACTAGCAGGTGGGACGAGCAGTACTTC
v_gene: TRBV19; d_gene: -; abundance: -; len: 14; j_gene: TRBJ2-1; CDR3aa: CASSITGWSNEQFF; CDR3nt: TGTGCCAGTAGTATCACGGGGTGGTCCAATGAGCAGTTCTTC
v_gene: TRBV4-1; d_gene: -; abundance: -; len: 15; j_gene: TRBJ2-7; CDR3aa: CASSQEATAHYEQYF; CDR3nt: TGCGCCAGCAGCCAAGAGGCGACAGCCCACTACGAGCAGTACTTC
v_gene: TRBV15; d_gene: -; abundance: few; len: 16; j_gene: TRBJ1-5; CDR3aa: CATSRVGPYSNQPQHF; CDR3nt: TGTGCCACCAGCAGAGTGGGGCCCTATAGCAATCAGCCCCAGCATTTT
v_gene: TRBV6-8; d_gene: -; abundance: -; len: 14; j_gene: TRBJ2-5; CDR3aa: CASSSAMEVETQYF; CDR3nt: TGTGCCAGCAGTTCCGCAATGGAGGTAGAGACCCAGTACTTC
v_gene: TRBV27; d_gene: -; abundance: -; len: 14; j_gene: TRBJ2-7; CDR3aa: CASSSPSTFYEQYF; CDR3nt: TGTGCCAGCAGTTCTCCTAGTACGTTCTACGAGCAGTACTTC
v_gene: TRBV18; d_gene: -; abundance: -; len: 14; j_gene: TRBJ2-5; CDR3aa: CASSPPSGRETQYF; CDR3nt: TGTGCCAGCTCACCACCCTCAGGACGAGAGACCCAGTACTTC
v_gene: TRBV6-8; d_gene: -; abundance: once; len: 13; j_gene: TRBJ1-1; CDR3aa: CASSTLRETEAFF; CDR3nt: TGTGCCAGCAGTACCTTAAGGGAAACTGAAGCTTTCTTT
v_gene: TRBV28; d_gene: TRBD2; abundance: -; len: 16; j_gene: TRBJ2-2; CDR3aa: CASSLWMGGRTGELFF; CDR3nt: TGTGCCAGCAGTTTATGGATGGGAGGGCGGACCGGGGAGCTGTTTTTT
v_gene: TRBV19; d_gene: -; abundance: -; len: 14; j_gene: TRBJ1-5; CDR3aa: CASSHDKQGQPQHF; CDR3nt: TGTGCCAGTAGCCATGACAAACAGGGTCAGCCCCAGCATTTT
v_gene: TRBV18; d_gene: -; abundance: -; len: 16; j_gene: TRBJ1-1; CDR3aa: CASSPPAGKMNTEAFF; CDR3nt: TGTGCCAGCTCACCACCGGCGGGAAAAATGAACACTGAAGCTTTCTTT
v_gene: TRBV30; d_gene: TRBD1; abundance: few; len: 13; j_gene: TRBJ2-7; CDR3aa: CAWSFDRGNEQYF; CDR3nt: TGTGCCTGGAGTTTCGACAGGGGTAACGAGCAGTACTTC
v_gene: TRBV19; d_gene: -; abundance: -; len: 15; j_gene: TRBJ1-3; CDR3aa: CASSIKQGLGNTIYF; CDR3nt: TGTGCCAGTAGTATTAAGCAGGGTCTCGGAAACACCATATATTTT